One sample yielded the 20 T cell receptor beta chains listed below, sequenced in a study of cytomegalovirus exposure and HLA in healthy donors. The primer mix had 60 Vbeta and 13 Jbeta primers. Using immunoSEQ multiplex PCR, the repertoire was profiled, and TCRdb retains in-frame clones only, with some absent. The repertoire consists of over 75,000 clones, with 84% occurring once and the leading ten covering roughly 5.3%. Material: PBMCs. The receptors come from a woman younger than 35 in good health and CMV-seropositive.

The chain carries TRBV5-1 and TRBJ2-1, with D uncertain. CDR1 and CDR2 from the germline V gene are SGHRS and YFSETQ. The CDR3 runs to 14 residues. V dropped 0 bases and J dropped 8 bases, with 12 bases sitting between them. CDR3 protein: CASSLGQPADEQFF. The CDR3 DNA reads TGCGCCAGCAGCTTGGGGCAACCTGCGGATGAGCAGTTCTTC.

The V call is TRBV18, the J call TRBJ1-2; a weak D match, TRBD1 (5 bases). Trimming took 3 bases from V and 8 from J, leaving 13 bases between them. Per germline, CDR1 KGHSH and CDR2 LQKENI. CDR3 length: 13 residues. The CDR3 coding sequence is TGTGCCAGCTCACCCAGGGAGGGCGAAGGCTACACCTTC. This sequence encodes CASSPREGEGYTF.

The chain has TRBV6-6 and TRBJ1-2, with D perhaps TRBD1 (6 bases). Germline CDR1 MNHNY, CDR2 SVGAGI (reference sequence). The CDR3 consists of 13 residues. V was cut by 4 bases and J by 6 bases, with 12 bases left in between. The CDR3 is CASSSGTPDGYTF. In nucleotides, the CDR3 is TGTGCCAGCAGTTCCGGGACACCGGATGGCTACACCTTC.

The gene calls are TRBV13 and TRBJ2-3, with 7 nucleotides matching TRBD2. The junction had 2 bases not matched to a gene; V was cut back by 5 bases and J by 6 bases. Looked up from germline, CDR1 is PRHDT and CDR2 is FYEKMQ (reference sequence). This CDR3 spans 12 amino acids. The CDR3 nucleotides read TGTGCCAGCAGCCGGGAGGTCGATACGCAGTATTTT. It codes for CASSREVDTQYF.

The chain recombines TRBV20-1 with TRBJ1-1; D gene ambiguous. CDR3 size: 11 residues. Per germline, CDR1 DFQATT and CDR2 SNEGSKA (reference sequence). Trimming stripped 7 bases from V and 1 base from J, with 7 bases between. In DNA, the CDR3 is TGCAGTGTCACAGCGAACACTGAAGCTTTCTTT. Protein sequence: CSVTANTEAFF.

The CDR3 nucleotides read TGTGCCAGCAGTGAGACTGCGGACAGGGACATCTATTATGGCTACACCTTC. Amino acid sequence: CASSETADRDIYYGYTF. The J gene is TRBJ1-2, the V gene TRBV6-4, with 8 bases matching TRBD1. The CDR3 runs 17 residues. CDR1 is MRHNA, CDR2 SNTAGT, per germline. With V trimmed by 3 bases and J by 5 bases, 14 bases remained unmatched.

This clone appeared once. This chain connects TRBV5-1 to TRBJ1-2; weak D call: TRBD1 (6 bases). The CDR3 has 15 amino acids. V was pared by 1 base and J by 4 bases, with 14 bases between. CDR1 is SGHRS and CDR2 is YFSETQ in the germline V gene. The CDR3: CASSLIQGALYGYTF. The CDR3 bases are TGCGCCAGCAGCTTGATACAGGGTGCTCTCTATGGCTACACCTTC. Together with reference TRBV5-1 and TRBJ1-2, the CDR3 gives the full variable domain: KAGVTQTPRYLIKTRGQQVTLSCSPISGHRSVSWYQQTPGQGLQFLFEYFSETQRNKGNFPGRFSGRQFSNSRSEMNVSTLELGDSALYLCASSLIQGALYGYTFGSGTRLTVV.

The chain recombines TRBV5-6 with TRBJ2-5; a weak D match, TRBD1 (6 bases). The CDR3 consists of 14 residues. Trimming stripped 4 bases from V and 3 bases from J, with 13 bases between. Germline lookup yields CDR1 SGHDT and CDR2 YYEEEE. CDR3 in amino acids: CASSRTAMKETQYF. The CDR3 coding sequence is TGTGCCAGCAGCAGGACAGCAATGAAAGAGACCCAGTACTTC.

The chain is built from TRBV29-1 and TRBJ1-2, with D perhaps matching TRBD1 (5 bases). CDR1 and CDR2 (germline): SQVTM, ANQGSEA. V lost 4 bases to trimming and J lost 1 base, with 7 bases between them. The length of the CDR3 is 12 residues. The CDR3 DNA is TGCAGCGTTGCCGACAGTAACTATGGCTACACCTTC. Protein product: CSVADSNYGYTF. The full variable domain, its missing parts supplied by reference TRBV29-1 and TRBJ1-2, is SAVISQKPSRDICQRGTSLTIQCQVDSQVTMMFWYRQQPGQSLTLIATANQGSEATYESGFVIDKFPISRPNLTFSTLTVSNMSPEDSSIYLCSVADSNYGYTFGSGTRLTVV.

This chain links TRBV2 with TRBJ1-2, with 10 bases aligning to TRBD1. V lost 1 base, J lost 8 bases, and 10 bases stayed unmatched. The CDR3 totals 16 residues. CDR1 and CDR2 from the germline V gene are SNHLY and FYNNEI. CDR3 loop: CASSEGTAGQGYGYTF. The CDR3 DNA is TGTGCCAGCAGTGAAGGTACCGCGGGACAGGGGTACGGCTACACCTTC.

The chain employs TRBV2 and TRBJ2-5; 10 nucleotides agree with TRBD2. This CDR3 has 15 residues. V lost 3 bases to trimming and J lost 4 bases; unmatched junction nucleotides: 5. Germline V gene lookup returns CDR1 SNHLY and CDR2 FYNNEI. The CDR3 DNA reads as TGTGCCAGCAGTGAGCCTAGCGGGGGAGGAGAGACCCAGTACTTC. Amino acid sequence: CASSEPSGGGETQYF.

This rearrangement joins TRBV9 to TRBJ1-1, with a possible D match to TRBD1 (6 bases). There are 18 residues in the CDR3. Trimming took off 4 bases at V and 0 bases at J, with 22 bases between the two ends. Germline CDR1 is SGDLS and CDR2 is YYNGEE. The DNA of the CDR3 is TGTGCCAGCAGCCCCAGAAGTAGAATGGGACACATGAACACTGAAGCTTTCTTT. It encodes CASSPRSRMGHMNTEAFF.

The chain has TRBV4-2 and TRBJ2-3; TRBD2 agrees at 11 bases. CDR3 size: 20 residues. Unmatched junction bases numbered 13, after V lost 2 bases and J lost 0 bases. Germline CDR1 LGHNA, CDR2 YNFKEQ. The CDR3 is CASSQKSSGGAVGSTDTQYF. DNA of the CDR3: TGTGCCAGCAGCCAAAAGAGTAGCGGGGGGGCCGTCGGGAGCACAGATACGCAGTATTTT.

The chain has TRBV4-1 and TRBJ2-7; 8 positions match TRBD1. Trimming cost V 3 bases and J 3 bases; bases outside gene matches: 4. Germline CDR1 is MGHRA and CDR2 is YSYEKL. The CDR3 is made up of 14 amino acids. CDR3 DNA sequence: TGCGCCAGCAGCCAGACCACAGGGGGCTACGAGCAGTACTTC. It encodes CASSQTTGGYEQYF.

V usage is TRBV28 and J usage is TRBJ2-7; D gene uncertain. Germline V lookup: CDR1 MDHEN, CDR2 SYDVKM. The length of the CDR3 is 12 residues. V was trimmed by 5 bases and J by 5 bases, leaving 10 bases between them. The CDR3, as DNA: TGTGCCAGCAGTCCCCGTCGTAACGAGCAGTACTTC. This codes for CASSPRRNEQYF.

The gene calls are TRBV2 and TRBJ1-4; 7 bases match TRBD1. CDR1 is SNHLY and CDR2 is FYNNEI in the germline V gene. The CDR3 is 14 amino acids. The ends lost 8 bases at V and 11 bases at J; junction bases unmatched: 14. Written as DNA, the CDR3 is TGTGCCAGCCGGGGGGGGACAGCTTCCTTGAAACTGTTTTTT. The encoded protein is CASRGGTASLKLFF. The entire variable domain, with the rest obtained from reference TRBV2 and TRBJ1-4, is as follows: EPEVTQTPSHQVTQMGQEVILRCVPISNHLYFYWYRQILGQKVEFLVSFYNNEISEKSEIFDDQFSVERPDGSNFTLKIRSTKLEDSAMYFCASRGGTASLKLFFGSGTQLSVL.

Here the CDR3 reads CAWSTGTGGSDTQYF. Written as DNA, the CDR3 is TGTGCCTGGAGTACCGGGACAGGGGGTTCAGATACGCAGTATTTT. The chain joins TRBV30 to TRBJ2-3, with 11 bases aligning to TRBD1. Germline V gene lookup returns CDR1 GTSNPN and CDR2 SVGIG (reference sequence). This CDR3 has 15 amino acids. The J segment lost 4 bases and the V segment lost 2 bases, leaving 5 bases of the junction unmatched.

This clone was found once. Here the CDR3 reads CASSQGVRSQGDTQYF. The DNA for the CDR3 is TGCGCCAGCAGCCAAGGGGTTCGATCCCAGGGAGATACGCAGTATTTT. V and J are TRBV4-1 and TRBJ2-3, with a possible D match to TRBD1 (5 bases). The CDR3 length is 16 residues. The germline CDR1 and CDR2 sequences are MGHRA and YSYEKL. Trimming stripped 1 base from V and 5 bases from J, with 16 bases between.

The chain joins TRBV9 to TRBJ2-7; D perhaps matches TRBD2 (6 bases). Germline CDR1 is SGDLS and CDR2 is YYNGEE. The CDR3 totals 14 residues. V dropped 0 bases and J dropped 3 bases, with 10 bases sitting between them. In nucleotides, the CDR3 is TGTGCCAGCAGCGTAGGGGGGACTGGCTACGAGCAGTACTTC. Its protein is CASSVGGTGYEQYF.

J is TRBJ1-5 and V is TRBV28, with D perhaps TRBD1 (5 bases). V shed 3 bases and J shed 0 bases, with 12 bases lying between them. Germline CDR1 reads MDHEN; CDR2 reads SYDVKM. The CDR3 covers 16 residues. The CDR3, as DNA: TGTGCCAGCAGTTTTTTTTGGGGACTTAGCAATCAGCCCCAGCATTTT. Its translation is CASSFFWGLSNQPQHF.